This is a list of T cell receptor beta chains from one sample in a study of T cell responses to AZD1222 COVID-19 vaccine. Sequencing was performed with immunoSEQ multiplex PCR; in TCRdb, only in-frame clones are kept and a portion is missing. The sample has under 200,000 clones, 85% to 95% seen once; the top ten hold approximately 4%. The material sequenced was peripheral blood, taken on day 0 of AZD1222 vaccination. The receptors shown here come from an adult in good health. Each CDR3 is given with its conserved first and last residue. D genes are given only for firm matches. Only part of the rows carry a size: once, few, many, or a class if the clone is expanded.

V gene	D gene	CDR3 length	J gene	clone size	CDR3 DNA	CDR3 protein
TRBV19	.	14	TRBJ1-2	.	TGTGCCAGTAGTATAAATTCAGGTGGAGGTGGCTACACCTTC	CASSINSGGGGYTF
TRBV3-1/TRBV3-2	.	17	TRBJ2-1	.	TGTGCCAGCAGCCAAGGCTCGGTGGGCCTAGAGAACAATGAGCAGTTCTTC	CASSQGSVGLENNEQFF
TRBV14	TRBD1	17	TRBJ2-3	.	TGTGCCAGCAGCCGGGGTCGAATGCAGGGGGGCACAGATACGCAGTATTTT	CASSRGRMQGGTDTQYF
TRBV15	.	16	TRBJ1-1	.	TGTGCCACCAGCAGAGATAATGGGGGGGTACCCATTCGAGCTTTCTTT	CATSRDNGGVPIRAFF
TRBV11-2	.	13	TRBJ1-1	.	TGTGCCAGCAGCCCGCGGGCGGACACTGAAGCTTTCTTT	CASSPRADTEAFF
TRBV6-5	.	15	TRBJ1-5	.	TGTGCCAGCAGTCGGCCCCGTCGGGGCAATCAGCCCCAGCATTTT	CASSRPRRGNQPQHF
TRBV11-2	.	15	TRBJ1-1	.	TGTGCCAGCAGCTTTATCGAGGGAAGGGGCACTGAAGCTTTCTTT	CASSFIEGRGTEAFF
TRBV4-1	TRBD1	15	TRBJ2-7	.	TGCGCCAGCAGCCGAACAACAGGGGCGGGCAACGAGCAGTACTTC	CASSRTTGAGNEQYF
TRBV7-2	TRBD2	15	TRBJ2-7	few	TGTGCCAGCAGCCCTAATATGGGGGGGACTTACGAGCAGTACTTC	CASSPNMGGTYEQYF
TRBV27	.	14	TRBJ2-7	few	TGTGCCGCGCGTTCGGTAACAGGAGGCTACGAGCAGTACTTC	CAARSVTGGYEQYF
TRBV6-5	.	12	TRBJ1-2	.	TGTGCCAGCAGAAGGGATGGGGAGAACTACACCTTC	CASRRDGENYTF
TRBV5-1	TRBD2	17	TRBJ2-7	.	TGCGCCAGCAGCTGGCGGGTGGCTAGCGGCCAGTATTACGAGCAGTACTTC	CASSWRVASGQYYEQYF
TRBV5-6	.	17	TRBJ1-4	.	TGTGCCAGCAGTCCGCCGAGGGTGAGGAGTTTTGATGAAAAACTGTTTTTT	CASSPPRVRSFDEKLFF
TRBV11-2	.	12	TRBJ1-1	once	TGTGCCAACAGCTTGAATGGCGCTGAAGCTTTCTTT	CANSLNGAEAFF
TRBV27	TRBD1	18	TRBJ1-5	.	TGTGCCAGCACATCTTTCAGTGACAGGGGGATTCGGAATCAGCCCCAGCATTTT	CASTSFSDRGIRNQPQHF
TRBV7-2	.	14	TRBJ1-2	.	TGTGCCAGCAGCTCCTACCCACCAGTCTATGGCTACACCTTC	CASSSYPPVYGYTF
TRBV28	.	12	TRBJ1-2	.	TGTGCCAGCAGTCCCCAGCAGGGGGGCTACACCTTC	CASSPQQGGYTF
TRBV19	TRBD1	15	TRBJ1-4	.	TGTGCCAGTAGTATCGGACAGGGGAGGCATGAAAAACTGTTTTTT	CASSIGQGRHEKLFF
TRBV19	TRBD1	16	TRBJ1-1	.	TGTGCCAGTAATACAGGGGGCGGATTGCTGAACACTGAAGCTTTCTTT	CASNTGGGLLNTEAFF
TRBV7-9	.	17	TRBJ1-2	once	TGTGCCAGCAGCTTAGGCAACAGCCCAACCTCTAACTATGGCTACACCTTC	CASSLGNSPTSNYGYTF
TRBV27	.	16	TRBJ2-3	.	TGTGCCAGCAGTTTAATGGGGACCTTGGGGGCAGATACGCAGTATTTT	CASSLMGTLGADTQYF
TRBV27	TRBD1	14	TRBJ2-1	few	TGTGCCAGCAGTTCTCCAGGGGGCAAGAATGAGCAGTTCTTC	CASSSPGGKNEQFF
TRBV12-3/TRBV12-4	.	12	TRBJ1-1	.	TGTGCCAGCAGCCAGCGGGTTACTGAAGCTTTCTTT	CASSQRVTEAFF
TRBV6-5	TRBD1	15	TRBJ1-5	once	TGTGCCTGCTCTGGGGGGACAGGGAGCAATCAGCCCCAGCATTTT	CACSGGTGSNQPQHF
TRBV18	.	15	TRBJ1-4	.	TGTGCCAGCTCACCGGTGTGGGAAAAGAATGAAAAACTGTTTTTT	CASSPVWEKNEKLFF
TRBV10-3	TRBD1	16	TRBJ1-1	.	TGTGCCATCAGTGAGTCGGAAACAGGGGGACGGACTGAAGCTTTCTTT	CAISESETGGRTEAFF
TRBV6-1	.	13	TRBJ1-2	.	TGTGCCAGCAGTGAATTGCAGGCGGGCGGCTACACCTTC	CASSELQAGGYTF
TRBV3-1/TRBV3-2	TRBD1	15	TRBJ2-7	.	TGTGCCAGCAGCCTCCGACAGGGGATTGGCTACGAGCAGTACTTC	CASSLRQGIGYEQYF
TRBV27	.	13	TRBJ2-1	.	TGTGCCAGCAGATGGACAGGAGGGGATGAGCAGTTCTTC	CASRWTGGDEQFF
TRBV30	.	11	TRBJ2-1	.	TGTGCCTGGAGTTCGACTGATGAGCAGTTCTTC	CAWSSTDEQFF
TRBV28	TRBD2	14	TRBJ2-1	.	TGTGCCAGCGGGTCGGGAGGGCCAGGCAATGAGCAGTTCTTC	CASGSGGPGNEQFF
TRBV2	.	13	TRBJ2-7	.	TGTGCCAGCAGAAGCCCGAATCAATACGAGCAGTACTTC	CASRSPNQYEQYF
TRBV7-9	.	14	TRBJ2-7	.	TGTGCCAGCAGCTATCACGGTTCTTCCTACGAGCAGTACTTC	CASSYHGSSYEQYF
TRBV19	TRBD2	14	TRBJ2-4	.	TGTGCCAGTAGTATATATGGGAGGGAGAACATTCAGTACTTC	CASSIYGRENIQYF
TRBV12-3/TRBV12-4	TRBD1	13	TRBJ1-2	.	TGTGCCAGCAGTCCCGGGACAGTAAATGGCTACACCTTC	CASSPGTVNGYTF
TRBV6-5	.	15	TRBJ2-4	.	TGTGCCAGCAGTCTCTCCGCCTTAGCCAAAAACATTCAGTACTTC	CASSLSALAKNIQYF
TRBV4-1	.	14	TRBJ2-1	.	TGCGCCAGCAGCCCGAAGCTGGGGTACAATGAGCAGTTCTTC	CASSPKLGYNEQFF
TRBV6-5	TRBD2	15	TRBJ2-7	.	TGTGCCAGCAGTTTAGAAGCGGGGGACAACTACGAGCAGTACTTC	CASSLEAGDNYEQYF
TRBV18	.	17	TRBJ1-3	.	TGTGCCAGCTCACCCGTACCTCCCAGCAGCTCTGGAAACACCATATATTTT	CASSPVPPSSSGNTIYF
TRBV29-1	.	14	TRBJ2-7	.	TGCAGCGTTGAAGATCTCTCCAGCTCCTACGAGCAGTACTTC	CSVEDLSSSYEQYF